The present TCR beta chain was sequenced within a study of T cells after posttransplantation cyclophosphamide. This clone was picked up many times. Data came from immunoSEQ multiplex PCR; TCRdb stores just in-frame clones and leaves some out. The sample shows about 14,000 clones, none of them appearing just once. Busulfan-fludarabine conditioning, marrow transplant, and cyclophosphamide on days +3 and +4 were administered. CDR3 length: 15 residues. Per germline, CDR1 SGHDT and CDR2 YYEEEE. The junction had 8 bases not matched to a gene; V was cut back by 4 bases and J by 7 bases. The chain employs TRBV5-6 and TRBJ2-2; 9 positions agree with TRBD1. This TCR was recovered from a female patient aged 40 to 50 who received an allogeneic stem cell transplant from a related donor, was CMV-positive, and had no GVHD. Certain T cells may be donor cells from the graft. The sample here was PBMCs, taken 1,000 to 1,200 days after allogeneic stem cell transplant with posttransplant cyclophosphamide. Here the CDR3 reads CASSNRDRVRGELFF. In DNA form, the CDR3 reads TGTGCCAGCAGCAACCGGGACAGGGTACGCGGGGAGCTGTTTTTT.